This section outlines one T cell receptor beta chain sequence together with its context. The sample originates from a study of T cell changes during pregnancy in multiple sclerosis. Germline CDR1 MNHEY, CDR2 SVGAGI. V was shortened by 6 bases and J by 4 bases, with 13 bases between the two germline ends. This CDR3 spans 13 amino acids. TCRdb keeps only in-frame clones here, not all; method: immunoSEQ multiplex PCR. Counted here are approximately 53,000 clones, around 92% occurring once; the ten biggest clones make up approximately 0.68%. The rearrangement uses TRBV6-5 and TRBJ2-7; weak D call: TRBD2 (5 bases). This TCR came from a female donor with multiple sclerosis, enrolled in a pregnancy study. The input for sequencing was CD4+ T cells from peripheral blood mononuclear cells, taken in the third trimester of pregnancy. The CDR3 region is CASRSGLAYEQYF. DNA of the CDR3: TGTGCCAGCAGATCCGGGCTAGCTTACGAGCAGTACTTC.